The present entry profiles one T cell receptor beta chain with its context. Its antigen remains unidentified. The sample comes from a study of graft-versus-host responses after intestinal transplantation. Study details: Anti-thymocyte globulin induction was given to all recipients, followed by tacrolimus and steroids for roughly 3 years. Whole-study findings and limits: When patients had graft-donor T cell macrochimerism, their allografts held high graft-versus-host to host-versus-graft clonal ratios.

The ends were cut back, 0 bases at V and 2 bases at J, with 14 bases in the middle. The CDR3 is 16 amino acids. Germline CDR1 MGHRA, CDR2 YSYEKL. Graft material was processed, releasing intraepithelial and lamina propria lymphocytes. The assay was immunoSEQ multiplex PCR, and TCRdb's table has in-frame clones only and misses some. This sample has about 60,000 clones, with about nine tenths found just once. The sequencing used ileum tissue, collected more than 350 days after transplant. This TCR was recovered from a human patient who received an intestinal transplant, so some T cells may come from the graft donor. The chain joins TRBV4-1 to TRBJ2-7, with D possibly called TRBD1 or TRBD2 (5 bases each). For the CDR3, the DNA is TGCGCCAGCAGCCAAGAGGGGACCAAGTTCGCCTACGAGCAGTACTTC. Amino acid sequence: CASSQEGTKFAYEQYF.